Below, 9 T cell receptor beta chains from the same sample are listed, as sequenced in a study of blood T cell repertoires in COVID-19. Assay used: immunoSEQ multiplex PCR; TCRdb lists only in-frame clones, some missing. The sample has about 100,000 clones, roughly 84% seen once. Sequencing was carried out using peripheral blood. The receptors were gathered from a human donor in a cohort sampled during active COVID-19.

The J gene is TRBJ1-4, the V gene TRBV19, with D tentatively TRBD1 (5 bases). The germline CDR1 and CDR2 sequences are LNHDA and SQIVND (reference sequence). The CDR3 totals 14 residues. The V end lost 5 bases, the J end lost 2 bases, and 9 bases lay between the germline ends. CDR3 DNA sequence: TGTGCCAGTAGTGTCCGACAGACTAATGAAAAACTGTTTTTT. This sequence encodes CASSVRQTNEKLFF.

V is TRBV30 and J is TRBJ2-1; the match to TRBD2 covers 14 bases. Unmatched junction bases numbered 4, after V lost 3 bases and J lost 6 bases. The CDR3 has 15 amino acids. The germline CDR1 and CDR2 sequences are GTSNPN and SVGIG (reference sequence). CDR3 sequence (DNA): TGTGCCTGGAGCCTAGGGACTAGCGGGAGCAATGAGCAGTTCTTC. Its translation is CAWSLGTSGSNEQFF. Together with reference TRBV30 and TRBJ2-1, the CDR3 gives the full variable domain: SQTIHQWPATLVQPVGSPLSLECTVEGTSNPNLYWYRQAAGRGLQLLFYSVGIGQISSEVPQNLSASRPQDRQFILSSKKLLLSDSGFYLCAWSLGTSGSNEQFFGPGTRLTVL.

This clone is a singleton in its sample. The chain employs TRBV28 and TRBJ2-3; maybe TRBD1 (6 bases). Between the trimmed V and J ends, which lost 4 bases and 0 bases, there was a span of 8 bases. CDR3 length: 14 residues. The germline CDR1 and CDR2 sequences are MDHEN and SYDVKM. The CDR3 sequence: CASSYRASTDTQYF. CDR3 nucleotides: TGTGCCAGCAGTTACAGGGCCAGCACAGATACGCAGTATTTT.

The V gene is TRBV4-3, the J gene TRBJ2-7; perhaps TRBD1 as D (6 bases). The CDR3 consists of 17 residues. V dropped 4 bases and J dropped 2 bases, with 21 bases sitting between them. The germline CDR1 and CDR2 sequences are LGHNA and YSLEER. The CDR3 loop is CASSLSPGTQDTYEQYF. Written as DNA, the CDR3 is TGCGCCAGCAGCCTTTCTCCCGGGACACAGGACACCTACGAGCAGTACTTC.

The chain couples TRBV28 to TRBJ2-7, with TRBD2 identical over 9 bases. CDR3 size: 15 residues. Per the germline V gene, CDR1 is MDHEN and CDR2 is SYDVKM. Here the CDR3 DNA reads TGTGCGGTCCATGCTACTGCGGGAGGGCCTCGCGAGCAGTACTTC. Translating gives CAVHATAGGPREQYF. Full variable domain (outside the CDR3, taken from reference TRBV28 and TRBJ2-7): DVKVTQSSRYLVKRTGEKVFLECVQDMDHENMFWYRQDPGLGLRLIYFSYDVKMKEKGDIPEGYSVSREKKERFSLILESASTNQTSMYLCAVHATAGGPREQYFGPGTRLTVT.

This chain uses TRBV7-2 with TRBJ2-1; weak D call: TRBD2 (5 bases). This CDR3 spans 15 amino acids. The V gene lost 1 base and the J gene lost 6 bases, with 13 bases spanning the gap. The germline V gene encodes CDR1 SGHTA and CDR2 FQGNSA. The CDR3 sequence: CASSLVSGRFNEQFF. The DNA for the CDR3 is TGTGCCAGCAGCTTAGTTTCGGGAAGGTTCAATGAGCAGTTCTTC.

The chain has TRBV27 and TRBJ2-7; the match to TRBD1 covers 9 bases. V shed 6 bases and J 2 bases; nucleotides not matched to a gene: 8. CDR1 is MNHEY and CDR2 is SMNVEV in the germline V gene (reference sequence). This CDR3 contains 15 residues. The CDR3 bases are TGTGCCAGCAGGGAAACAGGGGGCGCAACCTACGAGCAGTACTTC. This translates into CASRETGGATYEQYF.

The chain combines TRBV7-9 with TRBJ2-2, with a possible D match to TRBD2 (6 bases). The CDR3 covers 15 residues. Germline CDR1 reads SEHNR; CDR2 reads FQNEAQ (reference sequence). V lost 4 bases to trimming and J lost 5 bases, with 14 bases between them. CDR3 in amino acids: CASSSMHGGTGELFF. The CDR3 nucleotides read TGTGCCAGCAGCTCAATGCATGGGGGGACCGGGGAGCTGTTTTTT.

This clone was recorded only once. This chain links TRBV5-1 with TRBJ2-5; D uncertain. The V and J ends lost 0 bases and 2 bases respectively, with 17 bases between them. The CDR3 contains 17 residues. Germline V gives CDR1 SGHRS, CDR2 YFSETQ. CDR3 residues: CASSLASGGATQETQYF. The CDR3 DNA follows: TGCGCCAGCAGCTTGGCCTCCGGCGGAGCCACACAAGAGACCCAGTACTTC.